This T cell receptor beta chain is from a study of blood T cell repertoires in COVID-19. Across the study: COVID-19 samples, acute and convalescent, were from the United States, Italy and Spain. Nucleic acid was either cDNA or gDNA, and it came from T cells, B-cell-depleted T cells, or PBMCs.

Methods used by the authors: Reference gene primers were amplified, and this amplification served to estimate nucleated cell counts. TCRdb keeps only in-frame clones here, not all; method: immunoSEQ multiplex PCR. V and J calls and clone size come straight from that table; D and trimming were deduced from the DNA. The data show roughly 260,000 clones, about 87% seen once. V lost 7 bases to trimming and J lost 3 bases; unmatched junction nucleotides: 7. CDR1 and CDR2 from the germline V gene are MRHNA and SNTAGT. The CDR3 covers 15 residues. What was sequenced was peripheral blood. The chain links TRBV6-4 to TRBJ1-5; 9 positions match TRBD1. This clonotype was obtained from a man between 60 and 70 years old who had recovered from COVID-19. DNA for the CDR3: TGTGCCAGCATCCCGGGACAGGGAGACAATCAGCCCCAGCATTTT. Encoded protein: CASIPGQGDNQPQHF.